The next 29 T cell receptor beta chains were all read from a single sample in a study of naive and memory T cell subsets. Both TRBC1 and TRBC2 were covered by a beta constant-region primer of two equimolar oligonucleotides. One entry per CDR3 protein results from TCRdb running MiXCR on the UMI-ligation and nested PCR reads. Seen here are 25,000 to 30,000 distinct CDR3 sequences, around 10% observed once, and the top ten hold roughly a sixth. Specimen: effector memory CD4+ T cells from blood. Subset indicated: effector memory, CD45RA- CD27-. Every receptor here comes from a human donor in good health.

Sample share makes this clonotype medium-sized. J is TRBJ1-1 and V is TRBV18, with TRBD1 matching 8 bases. The CDR3 is 13 amino acids. With V trimmed by 3 bases and J by 3 bases, 0 bases remained unmatched. Germline CDR1 and CDR2: KGHSH and LQKENI. CDR3 nucleotides: TGTGCCAGCTCACCGACAGGGGACACTGAAGCTTTCTTT. Its protein is CASSPTGDTEAFF.

This clonotype has at least ten counts. This chain joins TRBV7-3 and TRBJ2-3; TRBD2 agrees at 8 bases. The germline V gene has CDR1 SGHTA and CDR2 FQGTGA. The CDR3 covers 14 residues. Losses at the gene ends were 5 bases for V and 4 bases for J; bases not matched to a gene: 5. The CDR3 reads CASSRGGGADTQYF. The CDR3 DNA follows: TGTGCCAGCAGCCGGGGGGGTGGCGCAGATACGCAGTATTTT.

The chain joins TRBV20-1 to TRBJ2-3; 7 bases match TRBD1. The CDR3 covers 16 residues. The germline gives CDR1 DFQATT, CDR2 SNEGSKA (reference sequence). With V trimmed by 3 bases and J by 0 bases, 9 bases remained unmatched. The DNA for the CDR3 is TGCAGTGCTAGGCGCCTAGGGACAGCTAGCACAGATACGCAGTATTTT. Residues: CSARRLGTASTDTQYF.

This clonotype was counted only a few times. J is TRBJ2-7 and V is TRBV5-1; 7 nucleotides align to TRBD2. There are 14 residues in the CDR3. The trim removed 2 bases at V and 3 bases at J, leaving 5 bases unmatched. Germline V CDR1 and CDR2: SGHRS, YFSETQ. The CDR3 DNA follows: TGCGCCAGCAGCTTCGGGGGGTCCCGCTACGAGCAGTACTTC. Translated: CASSFGGSRYEQYF.

This clonotype was recorded many times. This chain joins TRBV20-1 and TRBJ2-3, with D possibly TRBD2 on 5 matching bases. V was cut by 0 bases and J by 3 bases, with 13 bases left in between. Looked up from germline, CDR1 is DFQATT and CDR2 is SNEGSKA (reference sequence). This CDR3 has 15 amino acids. CDR3 residues: CSARDPRGPTDTQYF. CDR3 in DNA: TGCAGTGCTAGAGATCCCCGGGGTCCTACAGATACGCAGTATTTT.

This clonotype was counted only a few times. The chain employs TRBV7-9 and TRBJ2-7, with 7 nucleotides matching TRBD1. In germline, CDR1 is SEHNR, CDR2 FQNEAQ (reference sequence). The junction had 19 bases not matched to a gene; V was cut back by 3 bases and J by 2 bases. The CDR3 runs to 19 residues. DNA of the CDR3: TGTGCCAGCAGCTTCAGCCGACAGGGCACGAGGCTACGGGCCTACGAGCAGTACTTC. Translated, it gives CASSFSRQGTRLRAYEQYF.

The gene calls are TRBV7-2 and TRBJ2-2, with D perhaps TRBD1 (6 bases). CDR1 SGHTA and CDR2 FQGNSA come from the germline V gene. V shed 3 bases and J shed 8 bases, with 16 bases lying between them. The CDR3 has 15 amino acids. The DNA for the CDR3 is TGTGCCAGCAGCTTCTCACAGGGCCAGAATGGGGAGCTGTTTTTT. Amino acid sequence: CASSFSQGQNGELFF.

This clonotype was detected many times. The J gene is TRBJ2-7, the V gene TRBV3-1; D is tentatively TRBD1 or TRBD2 (6 bases each). Trimming took off 5 bases at V and 2 bases at J, with 19 bases between the two ends. The germline CDR1 and CDR2 sequences are LGHDT and YNNKEL (reference sequence). The CDR3 is 16 residues long. Here the CDR3 reads CASSRGVGIRTYEQYF. The CDR3 nucleotides read TGTGCCAGCAGCAGGGGGGTAGGGATTAGGACCTACGAGCAGTACTTC.

At least ten counts were recorded for this clonotype. The genes are TRBV6-2 or TRBV6-3 and TRBJ2-1; 7 bases match TRBD1. Looked up from germline, CDR1 is MNHEY and CDR2 is SVGEGT. Trimming cost V 5 bases and J 4 bases; bases outside gene matches: 20. The CDR3 runs 19 residues. CDR3 DNA sequence: TGTGCCAGCAGTCCCCGGCGTGTTGAGCAGGGGGAGTCGTACAATGAGCAGTTCTTC. It translates to CASSPRRVEQGESYNEQFF.

The rearrangement joins TRBV7-9 to TRBJ2-1; D assignment may be TRBD1 or TRBD2 (6 bases each). V dropped 3 bases and J dropped 0 bases, with 12 bases sitting between them. The CDR3 has 16 residues. Germline CDR1 SEHNR, CDR2 FQNEAQ (reference sequence). CDR3 coding DNA: TGTGCCAGCAGCTTGTTGGGGGGCGCCTCCTACAATGAGCAGTTCTTC. Protein sequence: CASSLLGGASYNEQFF. Full variable domain (remainder filled in from reference TRBV7-9 and TRBJ2-1): DTGVSQNPRHKITKRGQNVTFRCDPISEHNRLYWYRQTLGQGPEFLTYFQNEAQLEKSRLLSDRFSAERPKGSFSTLEIQRTEQGDSAMYLCASSLLGGASYNEQFFGPGTRLTVL.

This clonotype rates as large (0.1 to 1%). The V gene is TRBV20-1, the J gene TRBJ2-3; 8 bases agree with TRBD2. Germline assignment: CDR1 DFQATT and CDR2 SNEGSKA (reference sequence). The CDR3 covers 16 residues. Trimming at V came to 1 base and at J to 0 bases, leaving 6 bases not matched to a gene. The CDR3 DNA reads TGCAGTGCTAGAGTCCGGCTAGCGGGCAGCACAGATACGCAGTATTTT. This translates into CSARVRLAGSTDTQYF.

Written as DNA, the CDR3 is TGTGCCAGCTCACCTTCAGGGGGCTTCAATCAGCCCCAGCATTTT. Its translation: CASSPSGGFNQPQHF. The gene calls are TRBV18 and TRBJ1-5, with 8 bases fitting TRBD1. CDR3 length: 15 amino acids. Germline values: CDR1 KGHSH, CDR2 LQKENI. The V gene end was trimmed by 3 bases and the J gene end by 3 bases; junction bases not matched to a gene: 4.

A few counts support this clonotype. The chain is built from TRBV20-1 and TRBJ1-3; 9 bases agree with TRBD1. CDR3 length: 15 residues. Germline V gene data show CDR1 as DFQATT and CDR2 as SNEGSKA (reference sequence). The V segment lost 6 bases and the J segment 0 bases; nucleotides outside the gene matches: 6. The CDR3 region is CSAKRQGVSGNTIYF. CDR3 nucleotide sequence: TGCAGTGCAAAAAGACAGGGGGTCTCTGGAAACACCATATATTTT.

This clonotype was detected ten times or more. This chain links TRBV28 with TRBJ2-3, with D uncertain. The CDR3 spans 15 residues. Germline loops: CDR1 MDHEN, CDR2 SYDVKM. Between the trimmed V and J ends, which lost 0 bases and 0 bases, there was a span of 7 bases. CDR3 coding DNA: TGTGCCAGCAGTTTATGGACACTTAGCACAGATACGCAGTATTTT. Residues: CASSLWTLSTDTQYF.

This chain joins TRBV27 and TRBJ2-1; 8 nucleotides line up with TRBD2. Germline CDR1 is MNHEY and CDR2 is SMNVEV (reference sequence). There are 17 residues in the CDR3. J lost 7 bases, V lost 0 bases, and 11 bases had no gene match. The CDR3 nucleotides read TGTGCCAGCAGTTTATCCGCGGCGGGAGGCATACAGAATGAGCAGTTCTTC. Translated, it gives CASSLSAAGGIQNEQFF.

V usage is TRBV20-1 and J usage is TRBJ1-1, with 8 bases matching TRBD1. The trim removed 3 bases at V and 0 bases at J, leaving 9 bases unmatched. This CDR3 comprises 16 residues. Germline CDR1 DFQATT, CDR2 SNEGSKA (reference sequence). The CDR3 DNA is TGCAGTGCTAGTAGGCAGGGGGCGACAATGAACACTGAAGCTTTCTTT. Amino acid sequence: CSASRQGATMNTEAFF.

With regard to this clonotype: The conserved closing phenylalanine or tryptophan is absent in this CDR3, likely reflecting a read error. J is TRBJ2-3 and V is TRBV3-1; 10 nucleotides match TRBD2. V shed 1 base, J shed 7 bases, and the junction held 11 bases outside the gene matches. The CDR3 spans 17 residues. Germline-derived CDR1 and CDR2 are LGHDT and YNNKEL (reference sequence). The CDR3 here is CASSQGRTSGARNTQYL. The CDR3 region has the DNA TGTGCCAGCAGCCAAGGCCGGACTAGCGGTGCGCGAAATACGCAGTATCTT.

This clonotype was counted at least ten times. The chain combines TRBV27 with TRBJ2-3, with D hard to call. CDR3 length: 13 residues. Germline V CDR1 and CDR2: MNHEY, SMNVEV (reference sequence). Trimming took off 6 bases at V and 1 base at J, with 8 bases between the two ends. The CDR3 nucleotides are TGTGCCAGCAGGGACGGTGGCACAGATACGCAGTATTTT. Translated, it gives CASRDGGTDTQYF.

The chain couples TRBV7-2 to TRBJ1-2, with TRBD1 identical over 10 bases. V trimming: 0 bases; J trimming: 4 bases; junction bases outside the gene matches: 5. This CDR3 has 16 amino acids. CDR1 and CDR2 from the germline V gene are SGHTA and FQGNSA. The CDR3 loop reads CASSLAAGQGGYGYTF. The CDR3 DNA sequence: TGTGCCAGCAGCTTAGCCGCTGGACAGGGGGGCTATGGCTACACCTTC. The full variable domain, in which reference TRBV7-2 and TRBJ1-2 provide the parts outside the CDR3, is GAGVSQSPSNKVTEKGKDVELRCDPISGHTALYWYRQSLGQGLEFLIYFQGNSAPDKSGLPSDRFSAERTGGSVSTLTIQRTQQEDSAVYLCASSLAAGQGGYGYTFGSGTRLTVV.

This chain joins TRBV6-6 and TRBJ1-5, with D perhaps TRBD1 (5 bases). Germline V lookup: CDR1 MNHNY, CDR2 SVGAGI (reference sequence). Trimming left V 7 bases short and J 6 bases short, with 16 bases between. CDR3 length: 14 residues. CDR3 nucleotide sequence: TGTGCCAGCATTAAAGGCGGGGCCCCTCAGCCCCAGCATTTT. Translating gives CASIKGGAPQPQHF.

This clonotype was seen ten or more times. V gene TRBV29-1 combines with J gene TRBJ1-3; D gene unclear. CDR3 length: 14 amino acids. V lost 6 bases, J lost 0 bases, and 12 bases lay in between. CDR1 is SQVTM and CDR2 is ANQGSEA in the germline V gene. CDR3 protein: CSVGSSSSGNTIYF. In DNA form, the CDR3 reads TGCAGCGTGGGGTCGAGCAGCTCTGGAAACACCATATATTTT.

Comments on this clonotype: The junction departs from the called germline gene at one end, perhaps through a read error. This rearrangement joins TRBV5-1 to TRBJ2-7; D gene uncertain. This CDR3 has 12 residues. The germline V gene has CDR1 SGHRS and CDR2 YFSETQ. The CDR3 here is CASSLAGSPKDF. CDR3 coding DNA: TGCGCCAGCAGCTTGGCCGGGTCTCCGAAGGACTTC.

The chain joins TRBV6-2 or TRBV6-3 to TRBJ2-3, with D perhaps TRBD2 (5 bases). CDR1 and CDR2 (germline): MNHEY, SVGEGT. The ends were cut back, 4 bases at V and 1 base at J, with 15 bases in the middle. The CDR3 has 16 amino acids. The CDR3 DNA follows: TGTGCCAGCAGTTCGCGGGCCCCTAAAGGCACAGATACGCAGTATTTT. Translation: CASSSRAPKGTDTQYF.

This clonotype showed up just a few times. V gene TRBV11-3 combines with J gene TRBJ2-3; possible D gene TRBD1, 6 bases. CDR3 length equals 17 residues. Germline CDR1 reads SGHNT; CDR2 reads YENEEA. Trimming left V 5 bases short and J 4 bases short, with 22 bases between. The CDR3 nucleotides read TGTGCCAGCAGCCCCAAAGTTTGGGGGCCCCAGTCAGATACGCAGTATTTT. Protein sequence: CASSPKVWGPQSDTQYF.

In its sample, this clonotype was seen a few times. V usage is TRBV11-2 and J usage is TRBJ2-7, with D hard to call. CDR1 is SGHAT and CDR2 is FQNNGV in the germline V gene. Between the trimmed V and J ends, which lost 6 bases and 0 bases, there was a span of 15 bases. The length of the CDR3 is 15 residues. CDR3 sequence: CASSSDLVSSYEQYF. For the CDR3, the DNA is TGTGCCAGCAGTTCTGATTTAGTAAGCTCCTACGAGCAGTACTTC. The full variable domain, rest sourced from reference TRBV11-2 and TRBJ2-7, is EAGVAQSPRYKIIEKRQSVAFWCNPISGHATLYWYQQILGQGPKLLIQFQNNGVVDDSQLPKDRFSAERLKGVDSTLKIQPAKLEDSAVYLCASSSDLVSSYEQYFGPGTRLTVT.

This chain joins TRBV19 and TRBJ2-5; D is perhaps TRBD1 (6 bases). The CDR3 sequence is 14 residues long. CDR1 is LNHDA, CDR2 SQIVND, per germline (reference sequence). V shed 7 bases and J shed 3 bases, with 15 bases lying between them. This chain's CDR3 is CASTPTGTKETQYF. DNA for the CDR3: TGTGCCAGTACTCCGACAGGTACTAAAGAGACCCAGTACTTC.

This clonotype was detected only a few times. The rearrangement uses TRBV30 and TRBJ1-1; 10 bases match TRBD1. Germline V gene lookup returns CDR1 GTSNPN and CDR2 SVGIG (reference sequence). The CDR3 contains 15 residues. With V trimmed by 5 bases and J by 6 bases, 12 bases remained unmatched. CDR3 region: CAWGGRGQGRAEAFF. In nucleotides, the CDR3 is TGTGCCTGGGGGGGGAGGGGACAGGGGCGCGCTGAAGCTTTCTTT.

The J gene is TRBJ1-6, the V gene TRBV4-2, with TRBD1 as a possible D gene (6 bases). There are 17 residues in the CDR3. The ends were cut back, 4 bases at V and 3 bases at J, with 16 bases in the middle. Looked up from germline, CDR1 is LGHNA and CDR2 is YNFKEQ. This chain's CDR3 is CASSRNRANDYNSPLHF. DNA of the CDR3: TGTGCCAGCAGCCGAAACAGGGCTAATGACTATAATTCACCCCTCCACTTT.

This chain uses TRBV12-3 or TRBV12-4 with TRBJ2-2; D is ambiguous. This CDR3 spans 12 amino acids. V shed 6 bases and J shed 9 bases, with 11 bases lying between them. The CDR3 DNA is TGTGCCAGCAGCCTCACGGGCCGGGAGCTGTTTTTT. Translating it yields CASSLTGRELFF.